Listed here is a single T cell receptor (beta chain). Its specificity is not known. At one end the junction does not follow the germline gene, possibly because of a read error. The CDR3 is 15 residues long. Germline lookup yields CDR1 SSHAT and CDR2 FNYEAQ (reference sequence). Donors were patients with active juvenile idiopathic arthritis. Repertoires were generated with immunoSEQ multiplex PCR, while TCRdb's copy carries only in-frame clones and drops some. Of around 32,000 clones listed, about 93% were seen once; the top ten hold around 3%. These data are taken from a study of circulating and synovial CD4+ cells in juvenile arthritis. Study findings and constraints: These blood cells shared more CDR3 sequences with synovium than bulk blood. The pathogenic-like versus bulk T cell difference escaped Vbeta family analysis. Bulk blood CD4 samples held at least an order of magnitude more or fewer genomes than CPL.

Source material: CD4+ T cells from blood. The TCR was taken from a human donor with juvenile idiopathic arthritis. The chain uses TRBV7-7 and TRBJ2-5; 12 bases are a match to TRBD1. The CDR3 reads CASSLGTGGLETQYF. In DNA form, the CDR3 reads TGTGCTAGCAGCCTAGGGACAGGGGGCCTTGAGACCCAGTACTTC.